Given below is one TCR beta chain in context. Its antigen remains unknown. Assay runs were performed at deep level. Only in-frame clones appear in the TCRdb table, and some are missing; sequencing was by immunoSEQ multiplex PCR. The sample lists 1,100,000 or so clones, around three quarters occurring once. Per the germline V gene, CDR1 is SGHRS and CDR2 is YFSETQ. Trimming removed 0 bases from V and 0 bases from J; junction bases left unmatched: 4. CDR3 length: 16 residues. The sample comes from a study of shared clonotypes between healthy human individuals. The donor cohort consisted entirely of Caucasian adults residing in Nashville, Tennessee. The study's findings and limits: Memory subsets generally showed smaller estimated richness than naive subsets did.

This chain connects TRBV5-1 to TRBJ2-5, with 8 positions matching TRBD2. Sequencing was done on a sample of memory CD4+ T cells from PBMCs. The subset: CD45RA-negative fraction. The TCR originated in a man younger than 35 in good health. Some clones in this sample may be carry-over from other donors' samples. The CDR3 reads CASSLAASGYQETQYF. CDR3 DNA: TGCGCCAGCAGCTTGGCGGCTAGCGGGTACCAAGAGACCCAGTACTTC. Variable domain in full (rest from reference TRBV5-1 and TRBJ2-5): KAGVTQTPRYLIKTRGQQVTLSCSPISGHRSVSWYQQTPGQGLQFLFEYFSETQRNKGNFPGRFSGRQFSNSRSEMNVSTLELGDSALYLCASSLAASGYQETQYFGPGTRLLVL.